This T cell receptor (beta chain) was recorded in a study of T cells expressing NK-cell markers. TCRdb reprocessed the 5' RACE reads and reports one entry per CDR3 protein, with no DNA. The sample holds under 600,000 distinct CDR3 sequences. The CDR3 extends over 16 amino acids. Sample: blood T cells: a sorted CD56 or NKG2C T cell subset, CD4+ or CD8+ T cells, or bulk PBMC T cells (not recorded which). The receptor comes from a woman between 45 and 60 years old in good health. V gene TRBV12-3 or TRBV12-4 combines with J gene TRBJ2-1; TCRdb's D call of TRBD2 is untestable without DNA. CDR3 region: CASSASGLHSYNEQFF.